These 29 T cell receptor beta chains share one sample of origin, sequenced in a study of response to subunit inactivated influenza vaccine (dated by TCRdb to the late 2010s). Library prep was done by RT-PCR. Sequenced using an Illumina HiSeq 2500. In-frame beta chains were kept once TCRdb had trimmed the public reads at Q25 with fastp and called clones with MiXCR. Rows are combined by CDR3 protein, so each entry shows the most common genes and DNA. The sample has about 570,000 distinct CDR3 sequences on record, 10% to 12% of them singletons. Of the sample, more than 9.5% is held by the ten largest clones. These data also featured in a second study, about T cells expressing NK-cell markers. The second publication reports: TCR beta cDNA libraries were made by 5'RACE template switching that added a universal primer site and unique molecular identifiers.

The source was PBMCs from blood, collected on the day of vaccination. These receptors were obtained from a man aged 50 to 60 who received an inactivated influenza vaccine. Donor details come from another sample of the same person, matched by shared clones.

This clonotype has a handful of counts. The chain uses TRBV27 and TRBJ2-7, with TRBD1 identical over 7 bases. Germline V lookup: CDR1 MNHEY, CDR2 SMNVEV (reference sequence). This CDR3 is built from 14 residues. V shed 7 bases and J 1 base; nucleotides not matched to a gene: 7. CDR3 nucleotide sequence: TGTGCCAGCACCCCAACGACAGGGTCCTACGAGCAGTACTTC. Its protein product is CASTPTTGSYEQYF.

This clonotype was counted between two and nine times. J is TRBJ2-7 and V is TRBV15; a weak D match, TRBD2 (5 bases). Trimming removed 3 bases at V and 3 bases at J, with 9 bases between. CDR1 is LNHNV and CDR2 is YYDKDF in the germline V gene (reference sequence). The CDR3 consists of 13 residues. The CDR3 region is CATSSGKFYEQYF. The DNA of the CDR3 is TGTGCCACCAGCAGCGGGAAATTCTACGAGCAGTACTTC.

The rearrangement uses TRBV11-2 and TRBJ2-6; 7 bases align to TRBD2. V gave up 4 bases and J gave up 0 bases; unmatched junction bases: 15. Germline-derived CDR1 and CDR2 are SGHAT and FQNNGV. The CDR3 spans 20 residues. CDR3: CASSSLAASGPSSGANVLTF. The CDR3 region has the DNA TGTGCCAGCAGCTCTTTGGCGGCTAGCGGTCCAAGCTCTGGGGCCAACGTCCTGACTTTC. The full variable domain, its missing parts supplied by reference TRBV11-2 and TRBJ2-6, is EAGVAQSPRYKIIEKRQSVAFWCNPISGHATLYWYQQILGQGPKLLIQFQNNGVVDDSQLPKDRFSAERLKGVDSTLKIQPAKLEDSAVYLCASSSLAASGPSSGANVLTFGAGSRLTVL.

The gene calls are TRBV27 and TRBJ2-7; D gene uncertain. Trimming removed 6 bases from V and 3 bases from J, with 21 bases in between. Germline assignment: CDR1 MNHEY and CDR2 SMNVEV (reference sequence). The CDR3 is made up of 16 amino acids. In DNA, the CDR3 is TGTGCCAGCAGCCAGAAGAACCCAGGTCCCATCTACGAGCAGTACTTC. This codes for CASSQKNPGPIYEQYF.

This clonotype has only a few counts. The chain links TRBV7-2 to TRBJ1-5; D call uncertain. Germline V gene sequence: CDR1 SGHTA, CDR2 FQGNSA. With 4 bases removed from V and 1 base from J, the gap between germline ends came to 5 bases. This CDR3 is 13 amino acids long. CDR3: CASSSKSNQPQHF. CDR3 DNA: TGTGCCAGCAGCTCGAAGAGCAATCAGCCCCAGCATTTT.

The sample holds many counts of this clonotype. The gene calls are TRBV28 and TRBJ2-7, with D perhaps matching TRBD1 (6 bases). The CDR3 is 16 residues long. Germline V gene data show CDR1 as MDHEN and CDR2 as SYDVKM. V was pared by 3 bases and J by 1 base, with 16 bases between. The CDR3 DNA sequence: TGTGCCAGCAGTTTTCGACTGGACAGTCTGTCCTACGAGCAGTACTTC. The encoded protein is CASSFRLDSLSYEQYF.

This chain uses TRBV7-9 with TRBJ1-1; the D is unclear. From germline, CDR1 is SEHNR and CDR2 FQNEAQ (reference sequence). V dropped 8 bases and J dropped 11 bases, with 18 bases sitting between them. The CDR3 loop spans 12 amino acids. CDR3 nucleotides: TGTGCCAGCCTAGGCAACCTAGGTAGGGCTTTCTTT. Translating it yields CASLGNLGRAFF.

This clonotype was counted at least ten times. The chain carries TRBV12-3 or TRBV12-4 and TRBJ2-1; D possibly corresponds to TRBD1 (6 bases). This CDR3 has 14 amino acids. V was clipped by 5 bases and J by 9 bases, with 17 bases between them. The CDR3 DNA is TGTGCCAGCAGTAAGAGTACAGGGCCTGGTGAGCAGTTCTTC. This gives the protein CASSKSTGPGEQFF.

The J gene is TRBJ2-5, the V gene TRBV15, with 7 bases aligning to TRBD1. Looked up from germline, CDR1 is LNHNV and CDR2 is YYDKDF (reference sequence). V trimming: 3 bases; J trimming: 1 base; junction bases outside the gene matches: 5. The CDR3 spans 15 residues. CDR3 residues: CATSSDRVSQETQYF. Here the CDR3 DNA reads TGTGCCACCAGCAGCGACAGGGTATCCCAAGAGACCCAGTACTTC.

In nucleotides, the CDR3 is TGTGCCAGCAGCGAGATCGGACAGGGGGCAAACGAGCAGTACTTC. The encoded protein is CASSEIGQGANEQYF. The chain employs TRBV7-9 and TRBJ2-7; 11 bases align to TRBD1. With 5 bases clipped from V and 5 bases from J, the junction kept 8 bases outside the gene matches. The length of the CDR3 is 15 residues. Germline V gives CDR1 SEHNR, CDR2 FQNEAQ (reference sequence).

On this clonotype: An end of the junction differs from the germline gene, which may be a read error. V is TRBV20-1 and J is TRBJ2-1; a weak D match, TRBD2 (6 bases). The CDR3 runs to 17 residues. The germline V gene encodes CDR1 DFQATT and CDR2 SNEGSKA (reference sequence). CDR3 in amino acids: CCAPSVDSGTVYNEQFF. CDR3 sequence (DNA): TGCTGTGCCCCTAGTGTGGATAGCGGAACTGTCTACAATGAGCAGTTCTTC.

The chain couples TRBV5-1 to TRBJ1-1; tentatively, D is TRBD1 (5 bases). Trimming removed 4 bases at V and 1 base at J, with 17 bases between. Germline values: CDR1 SGHRS, CDR2 YFSETQ. The length of the CDR3 is 16 residues. The CDR3 spells CASSRLGLQENTEAFF. The CDR3 nucleotides are TGCGCCAGCAGCCGTCTGGGTCTACAGGAGAACACTGAAGCTTTCTTT.

A few counts support this clonotype. The chain couples TRBV13 to TRBJ1-2, with D possibly being TRBD1 (6 bases). This CDR3 is built from 13 residues. Germline loops: CDR1 PRHDT, CDR2 FYEKMQ (reference sequence). V lost 3 bases and J lost 4, with 9 bases in between. CDR3 amino acids: CASSFGTFYGYTF. The DNA for the CDR3 is TGTGCCAGCAGCTTCGGGACATTCTATGGCTACACCTTC.

V is TRBV12-3 or TRBV12-4 and J is TRBJ2-7, with TRBD2 matching 7 bases. V was pared by 5 bases and J by 5 bases, with 15 bases of the junction left unmatched. This CDR3 comprises 16 residues. DNA of the CDR3: TGTGCCAGCAGTGGGGGTTCCAGCGGGAAGGGCGACGAGCAGTACTTC. This encodes CASSGGSSGKGDEQYF.

This clonotype turned up a few times. The chain has TRBV29-1 and TRBJ2-3; a weak D match, TRBD2 (6 bases). Germline lookup yields CDR1 SQVTM and CDR2 ANQGSEA. The CDR3 loop spans 14 amino acids. V lost 4 bases to trimming and J lost 3 bases, with 14 bases between them. The CDR3 here is CSVAGRTKTDTQYF. The CDR3 DNA sequence: TGCAGCGTTGCGGGCAGGACTAAGACAGATACGCAGTATTTT.

The chain couples TRBV4-1 to TRBJ2-3; TRBD1 or TRBD2 may be the D gene (5 bases each). CDR1 MGHRA and CDR2 YSYEKL come from the germline V gene. The V and J ends lost 1 base and 1 base respectively, with 12 bases between them. The CDR3 sequence is 16 residues long. The CDR3 reads CASSQVGVRGTDTQYF. The CDR3 DNA reads as TGCGCCAGCAGCCAAGTGGGGGTTAGGGGCACAGATACGCAGTATTTT.

The V gene is TRBV10-3, the J gene TRBJ1-2, with 8 positions matching TRBD1. CDR1 is ENHRY and CDR2 is SYGVKD in the germline V gene. The CDR3 is 14 residues long. The V gene end was trimmed by 3 bases and the J gene end by 5 bases; junction bases not matched to a gene: 5. Written as DNA, the CDR3 is TGTGCCATCAGTGATAGCCAGGGGGCGTATGGCTACACCTTC. The encoded protein is CAISDSQGAYGYTF.

This clonotype came up a few times. The chain uses TRBV20-1 and TRBJ2-7, with TRBD2 matching 8 bases. Germline V gene sequence: CDR1 DFQATT, CDR2 SNEGSKA (reference sequence). With V trimmed by 6 bases and J by 0 bases, 4 bases remained unmatched. The CDR3 loop spans 13 amino acids. The CDR3 loop reads CSARGARSYEQYF. CDR3 coding DNA: TGCAGTGCGCGGGGGGCCCGCTCCTACGAGCAGTACTTC.

V and J are TRBV5-1 and TRBJ2-7; 10 nucleotides line up with TRBD1. This CDR3 comprises 16 residues. The junction had 14 bases not matched to a gene; V was cut back by 5 bases and J by 6 bases. Germline assignment: CDR1 SGHRS and CDR2 YFSETQ. The CDR3 nucleotides read TGCGCCAGCAGATTCGCCCTGGGGACAGGGGTTTTCGAGCAGTACTTC. It is translated as CASRFALGTGVFEQYF.

In this sample, this clonotype turned up a few times. The CDR3: CASSLPHNTEAFF. The CDR3 nucleotides are TGTGCCAGCAGCTTGCCCCATAACACTGAAGCTTTCTTT. The gene calls are TRBV5-6 and TRBJ1-1, with D hard to call. Trimming stripped 1 base from V and 2 bases from J, with 6 bases between. CDR3 length: 13 amino acids. The germline V gene has CDR1 SGHDT and CDR2 YYEEEE.

V usage is TRBV12-3 or TRBV12-4 and J usage is TRBJ2-3; TRBD2 matches at 15 bases. The CDR3 runs to 17 residues. The V segment lost 2 bases and the J segment 8 bases; nucleotides outside the gene matches: 8. Written as DNA, the CDR3 is TGTGCCAGCAGTTTATTCGGGGGGACTAGCGGGAGGCCTACGCAGTATTTT. Encoded protein: CASSLFGGTSGRPTQYF.

This chain connects TRBV20-1 to TRBJ2-1, with D uncertain. Germline V CDR1 and CDR2: DFQATT, SNEGSKA (reference sequence). V lost 3 bases and J 0 bases, leaving 9 bases between the germline ends. The CDR3 is 14 residues long. CDR3 DNA: TGCAGTGCTAGTCGGCACGCCTCCTACAATGAGCAGTTCTTC. Its protein product is CSASRHASYNEQFF.

This clonotype was seen a handful of times. The V and J genes are TRBV20-1 and TRBJ2-7, with 9 bases matching TRBD1. In germline, CDR1 is DFQATT, CDR2 SNEGSKA (reference sequence). Trimming removed 6 bases from V and 4 bases from J; junction bases left unmatched: 10. The CDR3 covers 14 residues. The CDR3 DNA sequence: TGCAGTGCCGACCCGGGACAGGGCGCTTACGAGCAGTACTTC. Translating gives CSADPGQGAYEQYF.

This clonotype showed up just a few times. This chain links TRBV7-9 with TRBJ1-1, with D maybe TRBD1 (5 bases). Trimming left V 5 bases short and J 1 base short, with 14 bases between. Per the germline V gene, CDR1 is SEHNR and CDR2 is FQNEAQ (reference sequence). The CDR3 runs to 15 residues. The CDR3 protein is CASSTWGGRNTEAFF. As DNA, the CDR3 is TGTGCCAGCAGCACTTGGGGGGGTCGGAACACTGAAGCTTTCTTT.

This clonotype was detected ten times or more. This chain joins TRBV28 and TRBJ2-2; no clear D. Germline loops: CDR1 MDHEN, CDR2 SYDVKM. The V end was cut by 3 bases, the J end by 0 bases, with 14 bases between. The CDR3 has 17 residues. CDR3: CASSFVLGRSNTGELFF. CDR3 nucleotides: TGTGCCAGCAGTTTTGTCTTAGGTCGATCGAACACCGGGGAGCTGTTTTTT. The full variable domain, with the rest looked up from reference TRBV28 and TRBJ2-2, is DVKVTQSSRYLVKRTGEKVFLECVQDMDHENMFWYRQDPGLGLRLIYFSYDVKMKEKGDIPEGYSVSREKKERFSLILESASTNQTSMYLCASSFVLGRSNTGELFFGEGSRLTVL.

This clonotype occurred a few times. This sequence joins TRBV5-1 and TRBJ2-2; the D gene is possibly TRBD1 (6 bases). The V gene lost 5 bases and the J gene lost 0 bases, with 14 bases spanning the gap. The CDR3 spans 16 residues. Germline CDR1 and CDR2: SGHRS and YFSETQ. The CDR3: CASRSIAGANTGELFF. The CDR3 nucleotides are TGCGCCAGCAGGTCTATAGCAGGGGCGAACACCGGGGAGCTGTTTTTT.

The chain carries TRBV4-3 and TRBJ2-2, with D uncertain. V was pared by 0 bases and J by 3 bases, with 11 bases between. Germline V CDR1 and CDR2: LGHNA, YSLEER. The CDR3 extends over 16 amino acids. The CDR3 DNA is TGCGCCAGCAGCCAAGATGGGATAGTATACACCGGGGAGCTGTTTTTT. It yields the protein CASSQDGIVYTGELFF.

This clonotype was seen more than once but under ten times. V and J are TRBV29-1 and TRBJ1-2, with no clear D. V shed 3 bases and J shed 7 bases, with 12 bases lying between them. Per germline, CDR1 SQVTM and CDR2 ANQGSEA. The CDR3 has 12 amino acids. The CDR3 here is CSVDWGRSGYTF. The CDR3 region has the DNA TGCAGCGTTGACTGGGGTCGCAGTGGCTACACCTTC. Filled out from reference TRBV29-1 and TRBJ1-2, the complete variable domain reads SAVISQKPSRDICQRGTSLTIQCQVDSQVTMMFWYRQQPGQSLTLIATANQGSEATYESGFVIDKFPISRPNLTFSTLTVSNMSPEDSSIYLCSVDWGRSGYTFGSGTRLTVV.

In this sample, this clonotype turned up many times. This chain connects TRBV16 to TRBJ1-1; D gene uncertain. Deletions cut 2 bases from V and 5 bases from J, with 18 bases between. The CDR3 totals 16 residues. Germline CDR1 reads KGHSY; CDR2 reads FQNENV. CDR3 protein: CASSQARPKAGTEAFF. DNA for the CDR3: TGTGCCAGCAGCCAAGCCCGACCTAAAGCCGGGACTGAAGCTTTCTTT.